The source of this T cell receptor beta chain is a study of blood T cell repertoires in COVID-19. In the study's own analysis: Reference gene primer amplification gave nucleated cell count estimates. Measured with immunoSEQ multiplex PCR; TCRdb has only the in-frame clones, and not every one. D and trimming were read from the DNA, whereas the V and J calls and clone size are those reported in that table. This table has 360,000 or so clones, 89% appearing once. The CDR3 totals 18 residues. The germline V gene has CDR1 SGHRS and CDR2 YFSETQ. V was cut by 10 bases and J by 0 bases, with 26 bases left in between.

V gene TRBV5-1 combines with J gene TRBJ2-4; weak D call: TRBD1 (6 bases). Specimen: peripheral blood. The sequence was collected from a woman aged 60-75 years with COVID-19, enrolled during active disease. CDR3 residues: CALLTGLAPDLAKNIQYF. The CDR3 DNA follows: TGCGCCTTACTAACAGGGTTGGCCCCCGATCTAGCCAAAAACATTCAGTACTTC. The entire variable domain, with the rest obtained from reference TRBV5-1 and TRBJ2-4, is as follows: KAGVTQTPRYLIKTRGQQVTLSCSPISGHRSVSWYQQTPGQGLQFLFEYFSETQRNKGNFPGRFSGRQFSNSRSEMNVSTLELGDSALYLCALLTGLAPDLAKNIQYFGAGTRLSVL.